This T cell receptor (beta chain) originates from a study of blood T cell repertoires in COVID-19. Repertoires were generated with immunoSEQ multiplex PCR, while TCRdb's copy carries only in-frame clones and drops some. The sample includes some 48,000 clones, around 73% seen only once; the top ten take approximately 5.3%. This clone has only a few counts. V shed 4 bases and J shed 4 bases, with 11 bases lying between them. CDR1 and CDR2 from the germline V gene are SQVTM and ANQGSEA. CDR3 length: 13 amino acids. V is TRBV29-1 and J is TRBJ1-5; D call uncertain. Sequencing used PBMCs or T cells enriched from blood (not recorded which). This clonotype was obtained from a woman between 45 and 60 years old with acute COVID-19. Here the CDR3 reads CSVAPDWNQPQHF. CDR3 nucleotide sequence: TGCAGCGTTGCCCCCGACTGGAATCAGCCCCAGCATTTT.